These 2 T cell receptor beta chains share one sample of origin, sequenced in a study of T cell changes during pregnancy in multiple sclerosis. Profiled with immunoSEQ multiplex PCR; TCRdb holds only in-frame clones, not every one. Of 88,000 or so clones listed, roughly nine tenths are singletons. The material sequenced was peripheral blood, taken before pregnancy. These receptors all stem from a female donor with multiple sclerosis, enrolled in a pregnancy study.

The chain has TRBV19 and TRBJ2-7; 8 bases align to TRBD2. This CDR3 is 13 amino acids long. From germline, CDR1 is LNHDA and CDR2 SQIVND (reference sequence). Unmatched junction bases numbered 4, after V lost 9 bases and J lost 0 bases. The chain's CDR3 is CASGGGSSYEQYF. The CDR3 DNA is TGTGCCAGCGGGGGGGGTTCCTCCTACGAGCAGTACTTC.

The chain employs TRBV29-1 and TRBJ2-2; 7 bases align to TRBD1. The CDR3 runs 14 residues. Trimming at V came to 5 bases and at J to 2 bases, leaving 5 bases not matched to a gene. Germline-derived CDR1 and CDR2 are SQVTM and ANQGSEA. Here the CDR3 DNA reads TGCAGCGTTTACAGGGGCCCAAACACCGGGGAGCTGTTTTTT. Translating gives CSVYRGPNTGELFF.